The clone carrying this T cell receptor (beta chain) was seen only a few times. Germline CDR1 and CDR2: LNHDA and SQIVND (reference sequence). The CDR3 runs to 12 residues. The germline V and J ends were trimmed by 5 bases and 9 bases, with 11 bases remaining between them. Sequenced by immunoSEQ multiplex PCR; TCRdb stores in-frame clones only, minus some. This repertoire shows about 49,000 clones, 87% found once; its top ten account for 2.1%. This record comes from a study of blood T cell repertoires in COVID-19. The material sequenced was peripheral blood. This clonotype was obtained from a woman of 80 years or more with COVID-19, enrolled during active disease. This chain joins TRBV19 and TRBJ1-5; D unclear. CDR3 nucleotides: TGTGCCAGTAGTCTGGAGAGGCGGCCCCAGCATTTT. Protein: CASSLERRPQHF.